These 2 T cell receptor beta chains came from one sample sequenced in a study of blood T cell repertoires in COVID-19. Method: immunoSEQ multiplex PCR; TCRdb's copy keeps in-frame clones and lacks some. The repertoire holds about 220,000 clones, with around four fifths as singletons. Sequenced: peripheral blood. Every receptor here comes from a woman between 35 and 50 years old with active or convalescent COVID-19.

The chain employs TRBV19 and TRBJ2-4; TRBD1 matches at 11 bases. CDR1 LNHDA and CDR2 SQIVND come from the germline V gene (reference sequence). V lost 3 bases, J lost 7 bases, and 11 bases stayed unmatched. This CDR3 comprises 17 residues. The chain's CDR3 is CASSIGTGGLVKNIQYF. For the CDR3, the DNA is TGTGCCAGTAGTATCGGGACAGGGGGTTTAGTAAAGAACATTCAGTACTTC.

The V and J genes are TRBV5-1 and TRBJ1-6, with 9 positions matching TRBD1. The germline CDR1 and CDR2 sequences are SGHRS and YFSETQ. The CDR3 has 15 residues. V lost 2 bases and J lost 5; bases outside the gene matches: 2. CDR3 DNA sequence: TGCGCCAGCAGCTTTTGGGACAGGGATAATTCACCCCTCCACTTT. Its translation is CASSFWDRDNSPLHF.